Sequencing of this T cell receptor beta chain was carried out in a study of T cells in Graves' hyperthyroidism and ophthalmopathy. This clonotype was seen at least ten times. As yet, its antigen is unknown. General study results and limits: Ophthalmopathy, as predicted by the model, came a median around 7 months after the prediction.

Amplification yielded TCR beta CDR3 regions, with RNA transcripts as the source. The HTBI primer set served for first-round RT-PCR of the TCR CDR3. From the multiplex PCR reads, TCRdb called clonotypes with MiXCR, one entry per CDR3 protein. Among hundreds of thousands of distinct CDR3 sequences listed, approximately 14% were seen once. Clinical symptoms, serum thyroxine, TRAb, thyroid ultrasound and orbital computed tomography informed diagnoses. Over 9 ml of fresh peripheral blood supplied the PBMCs. The receptor's source is a woman aged 18-29 years with Graves' hyperthyroidism. The sequenced sample consisted of blood.

CDR3 coding DNA: TGTGCCAGTAGTGAGGCTAGCGGGAGTTACGAGCAGTACTTC. This sequence encodes CASSEASGSYEQYF. The chain joins TRBV19 to TRBJ2-7, with 10 bases fitting TRBD2. In germline, CDR1 is LNHDA, CDR2 SQIVND (reference sequence). V trimming: 5 bases; J trimming: 4 bases; junction bases outside the gene matches: 5. The CDR3 has 14 amino acids.